This record looks at one T cell receptor beta chain sequence and its context. This sample was included in a study of blood T cell repertoires in COVID-19. Across the whole study: Samples taken during acute and convalescent COVID-19 were collected in the United States, Italy and Spain. T cells, B-cell-depleted T cells, or PBMCs supplied cDNA or gDNA.

Under the authors' procedure: It was from reference gene primer amplification that nucleated cell counts were estimated. TCRdb keeps only in-frame clones here, not all; method: immunoSEQ multiplex PCR. V and J calls and clone size are given by that table; D and trimming were obtained from the DNA. The repertoire has around 150,000 clones, 86% of them found once; the top ten carry about 8.2%. The V and J ends lost 4 bases and 4 bases, in that order; junction bases with no gene match: 7. The CDR3 contains 14 residues. CDR1 and CDR2 from the germline V gene are SGHRS and YFSETQ. The sequenced sample consisted of peripheral blood. This receptor was taken from a man between 60 and 75 years old with acute or convalescent COVID-19. The chain employs TRBV5-1 and TRBJ2-7; 8 nucleotides align to TRBD1. The CDR3 coding sequence is TGCGCCAGCAGCCCCGGGACAGGCACATACGAGCAGTACTTC. This gives the protein CASSPGTGTYEQYF.